The present T cell receptor beta chain was sequenced within a study of blood T cell repertoires in COVID-19. In the study overall: The samples span acute and convalescent COVID-19 from the United States, Italy and Spain. PBMCs, B-cell-depleted T cells, or T cells were the source of the cDNA or gDNA that made up the material.

Losses at the gene ends were 2 bases for V and 6 bases for J; bases not matched to a gene: 5. The germline CDR1 and CDR2 sequences are MRHNA and SNTAGT. This CDR3 contains 17 residues. Per the authors' pipeline: The authors estimated nucleated cell counts from reference gene primer amplification. The data were produced by immunoSEQ multiplex PCR, yet TCRdb's version contains in-frame clones alone and is incomplete. That table supplies the V and J calls and clone size; D and trimming were determined from the DNA. The sample holds 200,000 to 250,000 clones, about 90% seen once. J is TRBJ2-2 and V is TRBV6-4; 14 nucleotides line up with TRBD2. The receptor's source is a man aged 18 to 35 with active or convalescent COVID-19. Sequenced: peripheral blood. The CDR3, as DNA: TGTGCCAGCAGTGACGTGGGACTAGCGGGAGCGTCCGGGGAGCTGTTTTTT. It encodes CASSDVGLAGASGELFF.